This TCR beta chain stems from a study of cytomegalovirus exposure and HLA in healthy donors. The CDR3 is 15 amino acids. Germline V gene lookup returns CDR1 SEHNR and CDR2 FQNEAQ (reference sequence). V lost 3 bases to trimming and J lost 0 bases, with 8 bases between them. The PCR employed 60 Vbeta primers together with 13 Jbeta primers. Using immunoSEQ multiplex PCR, the repertoire was profiled, and TCRdb retains in-frame clones only, with some absent. The top ten hold around 3% of the sample, which has 60,000 to 80,000 clones, approximately 80% seen once. J is TRBJ1-4 and V is TRBV7-9; D is undetermined. Sequenced sample: PBMCs. The TCR originated in a girl between 5 and 17 years old in good health and CMV-seropositive. CDR3 DNA: TGTGCCAGCAGCTTCCTCGGGACAACTAATGAAAAACTGTTTTTT. As protein: CASSFLGTTNEKLFF. Filled out from reference TRBV7-9 and TRBJ1-4, the complete variable domain reads DTGVSQNPRHKITKRGQNVTFRCDPISEHNRLYWYRQTLGQGPEFLTYFQNEAQLEKSRLLSDRFSAERPKGSFSTLEIQRTEQGDSAMYLCASSFLGTTNEKLFFGSGTQLSVL.